One and the same sample provided the 2 T cell receptor beta chains below, sequenced in a study of blood T cell repertoires in COVID-19. Clones were read by immunoSEQ multiplex PCR, and TCRdb kept only the in-frame ones, dropping some. Here the sample spans about 250,000 clones, roughly 80% being singletons. Sequences were obtained from PBMCs or T cells enriched from blood (not recorded which). These TCRs come from a man aged 40-49 years who had been exposed to COVID-19.

The V gene is TRBV18, the J gene TRBJ1-3; unclear D gene. CDR3 length: 15 residues. The V gene lost 3 bases and the J gene lost 8 bases, with 17 bases spanning the gap. Germline V gene data show CDR1 as KGHSH and CDR2 as LQKENI. CDR3 DNA: TGTGCCAGCTCACCTTCTCAGAACGCCGGGGACACCATATATTTT. Translated, it gives CASSPSQNAGDTIYF. Filled out from reference TRBV18 and TRBJ1-3, the complete variable domain reads NAGVMQNPRHLVRRRGQEARLRCSPMKGHSHVYWYRQLPEEGLKFMVYLQKENIIDESGMPKERFSAEFPKEGPSILRIQQVVRGDSAAYFCASSPSQNAGDTIYFGEGSWLTVV.

CDR3 sequence reads: CASSDPGHPYNEQFF. The CDR3, as DNA: TGTGCCAGCAGTGACCCGGGACACCCCTACAATGAGCAGTTCTTC. The genes are TRBV25-1 and TRBJ2-1; perhaps TRBD1 as D (6 bases). CDR1 and CDR2 (germline): MGHDK, SYGVNS. The CDR3 totals 15 residues. Between the trimmed V and J ends, which lost 3 bases and 2 bases, there was a span of 11 bases.